Sequencing of this T cell receptor beta chain was carried out in a study of beta chain features in type 1 diabetes. The overall study: Healthy donors, compared against patients, showed similar age, gender and cell yields.

Stem cell-like memory, regulatory, central memory and naive CD4+ cells were sorted via CD45RO/CCR7/CD25/CD127/CD95/CD27. Populations obtained by sorting all exceeded 98% purity. This clone has more than one count but fewer than ten. The antigen is undetermined. Points from the study as a whole: TCRB repertoires of naive, central memory and Treg cells appeared more similar among patients than among healthy donors.

Trimming removed 0 bases from V and 0 bases from J, with 9 bases in between. The CDR3 extends over 15 amino acids. Germline assignment: CDR1 GTSNPN and CDR2 SVGIG (reference sequence). The study reverse transcribed the entire isolated RNA, so it sequenced expressed TCRB transcripts. The repertoire was sequenced with immunoSEQ multiplex PCR; TCRdb's copy has only in-frame clones and lacks some. The profile shows under 400,000 clones, 11% to 15% of them singletons. The V and J genes are TRBV30 and TRBJ2-4; D perhaps matches TRBD2 (5 bases). This clonotype was sampled from a man aged 30 to 45 in good health. The sample was central memory CD4+ T cells from blood. Here the CDR3 reads CAWSVRGLAKNIQYF. The DNA of the CDR3 is TGTGCCTGGAGTGTACGGGGTCTAGCCAAAAACATTCAGTACTTC. Drawing the rest from reference TRBV30 and TRBJ2-4, the complete variable domain is SQTIHQWPATLVQPVGSPLSLECTVEGTSNPNLYWYRQAAGRGLQLLFYSVGIGQISSEVPQNLSASRPQDRQFILSSKKLLLSDSGFYLCAWSVRGLAKNIQYFGAGTRLSVL.